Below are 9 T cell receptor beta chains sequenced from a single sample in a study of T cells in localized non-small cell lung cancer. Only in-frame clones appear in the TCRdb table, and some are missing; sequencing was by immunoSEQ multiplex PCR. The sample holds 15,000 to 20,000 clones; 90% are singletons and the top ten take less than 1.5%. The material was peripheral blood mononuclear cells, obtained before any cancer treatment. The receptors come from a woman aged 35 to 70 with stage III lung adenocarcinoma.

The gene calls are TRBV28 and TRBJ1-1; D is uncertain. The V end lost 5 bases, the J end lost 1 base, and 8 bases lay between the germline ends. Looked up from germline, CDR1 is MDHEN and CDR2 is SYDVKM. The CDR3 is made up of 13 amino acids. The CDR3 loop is CASSPAGNTEAFF. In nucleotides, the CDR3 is TGTGCCAGCAGTCCCGCAGGGAACACTGAAGCTTTCTTT.

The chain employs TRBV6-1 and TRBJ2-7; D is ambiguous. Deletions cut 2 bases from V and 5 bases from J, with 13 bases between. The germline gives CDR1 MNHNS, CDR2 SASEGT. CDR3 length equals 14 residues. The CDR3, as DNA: TGTGCCAGCAGTGAAAGTTGGGCAAGTCACGAGCAGTACTTC. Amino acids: CASSESWASHEQYF.

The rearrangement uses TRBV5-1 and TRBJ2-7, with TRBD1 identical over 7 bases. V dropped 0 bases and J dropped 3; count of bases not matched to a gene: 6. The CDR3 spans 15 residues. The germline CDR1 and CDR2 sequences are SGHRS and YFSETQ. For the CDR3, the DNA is TGCGCCAGCAGCTTGGGACAGGGTTCGGTCTACGAGCAGTACTTC. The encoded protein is CASSLGQGSVYEQYF. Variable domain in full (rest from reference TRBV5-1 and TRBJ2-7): KAGVTQTPRYLIKTRGQQVTLSCSPISGHRSVSWYQQTPGQGLQFLFEYFSETQRNKGNFPGRFSGRQFSNSRSEMNVSTLELGDSALYLCASSLGQGSVYEQYFGPGTRLTVT.

This chain's CDR3 is CASSFRDRGTHEQYF. In DNA form, the CDR3 reads TGTGCCAGCAGTTTTCGGGACAGGGGAACCCACGAGCAGTACTTC. This rearrangement joins TRBV28 to TRBJ2-7; 10 nucleotides match TRBD1. The CDR3 sequence is 15 residues long. The junction had 7 bases not matched to a gene; V was cut back by 3 bases and J by 5 bases. CDR1 MDHEN and CDR2 SYDVKM come from the germline V gene.

CDR3 in DNA: TGTGCCAGCAGCTTTAGAGGGGACTACACCGGGGAGCTGTTTTTT. Translating it yields CASSFRGDYTGELFF. V is TRBV7-2 and J is TRBJ2-2; D is perhaps TRBD2 (6 bases). Trimming stripped 3 bases from V and 3 bases from J, with 11 bases between. This CDR3 is 15 amino acids long. Germline V gives CDR1 SGHTA, CDR2 FQGNSA.

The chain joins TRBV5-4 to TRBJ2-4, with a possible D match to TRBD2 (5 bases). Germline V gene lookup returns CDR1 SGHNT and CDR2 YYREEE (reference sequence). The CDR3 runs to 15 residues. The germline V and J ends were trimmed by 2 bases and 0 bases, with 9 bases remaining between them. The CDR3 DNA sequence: TGTGCCAGCAGCTTAGATGGACTAGCCAAAAACATTCAGTACTTC. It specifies CASSLDGLAKNIQYF.

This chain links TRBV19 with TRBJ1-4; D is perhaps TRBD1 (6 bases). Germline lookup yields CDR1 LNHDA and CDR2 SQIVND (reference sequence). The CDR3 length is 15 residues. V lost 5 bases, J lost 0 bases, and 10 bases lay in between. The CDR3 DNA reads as TGTGCCAGTAGTGAGGGGGGGTCAACTAATGAAAAACTGTTTTTT. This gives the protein CASSEGGSTNEKLFF.

CDR3 sequence (DNA): TGTGCCAGCAGCCCTCTTGGGGGGCTAAACTATGGCTACACCTTC. This gives the protein CASSPLGGLNYGYTF. The chain recombines TRBV4-2 with TRBJ1-2, with D perhaps matching TRBD1 (6 bases). Germline loops: CDR1 LGHNA, CDR2 YNFKEQ. V was trimmed by 4 bases and J by 2 bases, leaving 14 bases between them. The CDR3 covers 15 residues.

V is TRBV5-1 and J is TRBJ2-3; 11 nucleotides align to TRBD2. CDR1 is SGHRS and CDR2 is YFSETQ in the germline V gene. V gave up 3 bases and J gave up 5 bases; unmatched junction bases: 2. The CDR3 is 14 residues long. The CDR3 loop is CASSSGLAVDTQYF. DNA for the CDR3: TGCGCCAGCAGCTCGGGACTAGCGGTAGATACGCAGTATTTT.